What follows are 20 T cell receptor beta chains derived from one specimen sequenced in a study of OX40 agonist ivuxolimab in advanced cancers. TCRdb keeps only in-frame clones here, not all; method: immunoSEQ multiplex PCR. The sample includes approximately 82,000 clones, roughly 90% seen only once; the top ten take about a tenth. Sequences were derived from CD4+ or CD8+ T cells sorted from blood, sampled in a trial of the OX40 agonist ivuxolimab. The receptors were gathered from an adult with an advanced solid tumor such as melanoma, head and neck, liver or kidney cancer.

This clone was detected a few times. V is TRBV7-2 and J is TRBJ2-1, with D perhaps TRBD2 (5 bases). The germline gives CDR1 SGHTA, CDR2 FQGNSA. V was shortened by 5 bases and J by 8 bases, with 16 bases between the two germline ends. The CDR3 loop spans 14 amino acids. CDR3 nucleotides: TGTGCCAGCAGCACATCCTTCCTCGGGGATGAGCAGTTCTTC. Encoded protein: CASSTSFLGDEQFF. The variable domain in full, with the rest retrieved from reference TRBV7-2 and TRBJ2-1, is GAGVSQSPSNKVTEKGKDVELRCDPISGHTALYWYRQSLGQGLEFLIYFQGNSAPDKSGLPSDRFSAERTGGSVSTLTIQRTQQEDSAVYLCASSTSFLGDEQFFGPGTRLTVL.

This chain uses TRBV7-2 with TRBJ1-4; D gene unclear. Deletions cut 2 bases from V and 8 bases from J, with 12 bases between. CDR1 is SGHTA, CDR2 FQGNSA, per germline. The CDR3 spans 14 residues. For the CDR3, the DNA is TGTGCCAGCAGCTTAAAGCTGGGAGTCGAAAAACTGTTTTTT. It encodes CASSLKLGVEKLFF.

The genes are TRBV28 and TRBJ1-2, with D hard to call. This CDR3 region has 12 residues. Trimming left V 5 bases short and J 8 bases short, with 12 bases between. Germline V gene data show CDR1 as MDHEN and CDR2 as SYDVKM. The CDR3 spells CASSRRRHGYTF. As DNA, the CDR3 is TGTGCCAGCAGTCGCCGGCGACACGGCTACACCTTC.

The J gene is TRBJ2-7, the V gene TRBV5-4, with 9 bases lining up with TRBD1. V was clipped by 4 bases and J by 2 bases; unmatched bases: 7. Germline V gene lookup returns CDR1 SGHNT and CDR2 YYREEE (reference sequence). The CDR3 runs 15 residues. The CDR3 sequence is CASSPAGTGTYEQYF. The DNA for the CDR3 is TGTGCCAGCAGCCCGGCCGGGACAGGGACCTACGAGCAGTACTTC.

The chain is built from TRBV5-8 and TRBJ1-5, with unresolved D. The ends were cut back, 3 bases at V and 4 bases at J, with 5 bases in the middle. Looked up from germline, CDR1 is SGHTS and CDR2 is YDEGEE. The CDR3 totals 12 residues. Written as DNA, the CDR3 is TGTGCCAGCAGCTCTTATAATCAGCCCCAGCATTTT. This codes for CASSSYNQPQHF.

The rearrangement uses TRBV28 and TRBJ2-7; 9 bases are shared with TRBD1. Germline V gene sequence: CDR1 MDHEN, CDR2 SYDVKM. This CDR3 has 15 amino acids. Losses at the gene ends were 2 bases for V and 9 bases for J; bases not matched to a gene: 11. The CDR3 protein is CASSLGTGLLGRQYF. The CDR3 DNA reads as TGTGCCAGCAGTTTAGGGACAGGGCTTTTAGGTCGGCAGTACTTC. The full variable domain, its missing parts supplied by reference TRBV28 and TRBJ2-7, is DVKVTQSSRYLVKRTGEKVFLECVQDMDHENMFWYRQDPGLGLRLIYFSYDVKMKEKGDIPEGYSVSREKKERFSLILESASTNQTSMYLCASSLGTGLLGRQYFGPGTRLTVT.

V gene TRBV19 combines with J gene TRBJ1-2; D unresolved. The V end lost 7 bases, the J end lost 4 bases, and 10 bases lay between the germline ends. This CDR3 spans 12 amino acids. Germline CDR1 reads LNHDA; CDR2 reads SQIVND (reference sequence). This CDR3 is CASKTDGYGYTF. CDR3 sequence (DNA): TGTGCCAGTAAAACCGACGGCTATGGCTACACCTTC.

This chain uses TRBV6-1 with TRBJ1-2; D is perhaps TRBD1 (5 bases). Trimming took off 4 bases at V and 4 bases at J, with 19 bases between the two ends. The CDR3 consists of 16 residues. Germline assignment: CDR1 MNHNS and CDR2 SASEGT. The chain's CDR3 is CASSGPRQGSFYGYTF. The CDR3 DNA reads TGTGCCAGCAGTGGGCCCCGGCAGGGATCTTTCTATGGCTACACCTTC.

This clone has only one observation. This rearrangement joins TRBV5-1 to TRBJ2-7, with 8 bases identical to TRBD1. This CDR3 has 16 amino acids. V was pared by 5 bases and J by 6 bases, with 16 bases of the junction left unmatched. The germline V gene has CDR1 SGHRS and CDR2 YFSETQ. The CDR3 is CASSPNTGGTFSEQYF. The CDR3 nucleotides are TGCGCCAGCAGTCCAAACACAGGGGGTACCTTCTCCGAGCAGTACTTC.

The chain joins TRBV19 to TRBJ1-1, with D uncertain. Trimming shortened V by 5 bases and J by 0 bases, and 7 bases separated the two germline ends. The CDR3 loop spans 13 amino acids. Germline V gene data show CDR1 as LNHDA and CDR2 as SQIVND (reference sequence). CDR3 nucleotides: TGTGCCAGTAGTGTACAGCTGAACACTGAAGCTTTCTTT. Translated: CASSVQLNTEAFF. The variable domain in full, with the rest retrieved from reference TRBV19 and TRBJ1-1, is DGGITQSPKYLFRKEGQNVTLSCEQNLNHDAMYWYRQDPGQGLRLIYYSQIVNDFQKGDIAEGYSVSREKKESFPLTVTSAQKNPTAFYLCASSVQLNTEAFFGQGTRLTVV.

The chain has TRBV5-1 and TRBJ2-7, with 7 bases that match TRBD2. The CDR3 contains 15 residues. The V gene end was trimmed by 2 bases and the J gene end by 3 bases; junction bases not matched to a gene: 8. CDR1 and CDR2 (germline): SGHRS, YFSETQ. CDR3 bases: TGCGCCAGCAGCTTCGTCGGGGGAGGGGACTACGAGCAGTACTTC. It encodes CASSFVGGGDYEQYF.

V usage is TRBV6-1 and J usage is TRBJ1-2; no clear D gene. The CDR3 extends over 12 amino acids. V shed 7 bases and J shed 8 bases, with 14 bases lying between them. Germline V gives CDR1 MNHNS, CDR2 SASEGT. The CDR3 DNA reads as TGTGCCAGCACTCTATACCCGAGGGGCTACACCTTC. This codes for CASTLYPRGYTF.

This chain connects TRBV2 to TRBJ2-2; 9 nucleotides line up with TRBD2. The CDR3 contains 14 residues. V lost 11 bases to trimming and J lost 0 bases; unmatched junction nucleotides: 4. Germline V gene sequence: CDR1 SNHLY, CDR2 FYNNEI. CDR3 region: CAVGTSTNTGELFF. CDR3 nucleotide sequence: TGTGCCGTGGGGACTAGCACGAACACCGGGGAGCTGTTTTTT.

This sequence joins TRBV2 and TRBJ2-7, with a possible D match to TRBD1 (5 bases). Trimming removed 5 bases at V and 5 bases at J, with 10 bases between. Germline V gene sequence: CDR1 SNHLY, CDR2 FYNNEI. This CDR3 region has 12 residues. The CDR3 protein is CASSRTFHEQYF. For the CDR3, the DNA is TGTGCCAGCAGTCGGACATTCCACGAGCAGTACTTC.

This sequence joins TRBV7-2 and TRBJ2-7, with a possible D match to TRBD1 (6 bases). The V and J ends lost 4 bases and 2 bases respectively, with 18 bases between them. The germline V gene has CDR1 SGHTA and CDR2 FQGNSA. The CDR3 extends over 16 amino acids. The CDR3 nucleotides are TGTGCCAGCAGCTCCCGCCAGGGGTTAGGGGCCTACGAGCAGTACTTC. It is translated as CASSSRQGLGAYEQYF.

In regard to this clone: One end of the junction does not line up with germline, which may come from a read error. The chain carries TRBV28 and TRBJ1-5; D unclear. Germline CDR1 reads MDHEN; CDR2 reads SYDVKM. The CDR3 is 11 residues long. Here the CDR3 reads CASSSTTGINF. The CDR3 coding sequence is TGTGCCAGCAGTTCCACCACCGGGATTAATTTT.

The CDR3 here is CASSFRGLYGYTF. CDR3 DNA sequence: TGTGCCAGCAGTTTCAGGGGGCTCTATGGCTACACCTTC. V gene TRBV27 combines with J gene TRBJ1-2; 8 positions agree with TRBD1. The length of the CDR3 is 13 residues. Germline-derived CDR1 and CDR2 are MNHEY and SMNVEV (reference sequence). Trimming at V came to 3 bases and at J to 4 bases, leaving 1 base not matched to a gene.

V usage is TRBV6-5 and J usage is TRBJ2-3; 7 positions match TRBD1. With 5 bases clipped from V and 4 bases from J, the junction kept 3 bases outside the gene matches. The CDR3 consists of 13 residues. The V gene's germline CDR1 is MNHEY and CDR2 SVGAGI. The CDR3 DNA reads as TGTGCCAGCAGTCGACAGGGCGCAGATACGCAGTATTTT. Residues: CASSRQGADTQYF.

This chain joins TRBV4-2 and TRBJ2-3, with D possibly matching TRBD1 (5 bases). Per germline, CDR1 LGHNA and CDR2 YNFKEQ. The CDR3 totals 12 residues. V was cut by 0 bases and J by 11 bases, with 9 bases left in between. Written as DNA, the CDR3 is TGTGCCAGCAGCCAAGAAGCTAGGGGGCAGTATTTT. Translation gives CASSQEARGQYF.

The V and J genes are TRBV5-1 and TRBJ1-1; possible D gene TRBD1, 5 bases. V dropped 5 bases and J dropped 0 bases, with 11 bases sitting between them. This CDR3 comprises 14 residues. CDR1 is SGHRS, CDR2 YFSETQ, per germline. CDR3 region: CASRRDSVNTEAFF. The CDR3 DNA reads as TGCGCCAGCAGACGCGACAGCGTGAACACTGAAGCTTTCTTT.